This T cell receptor (beta chain) came from a study of blood T cell repertoires in COVID-19. Produced via immunoSEQ multiplex PCR; TCRdb's table is partial and in-frame only. The data show approximately 200,000 clones, with about 88% seen just once and roughly 2.9% held by the top ten. This clone was seen only once. The germline CDR1 and CDR2 sequences are SGHAT and FQNNGV. Trimming shortened V by 8 bases and J by 0 bases, and 17 bases separated the two germline ends. The CDR3 sequence is 16 residues long. The chain recombines TRBV11-2 with TRBJ2-1; D perhaps matches TRBD2 (7 bases). Sequencing used peripheral blood. The clonotype comes from a woman aged 25 to 45 with active or convalescent COVID-19. The CDR3 nucleotides are TGTGCCAGCCCTCGGGGGGCCCGATTCTCCTACAATGAGCAGTTCTTC. Translating it yields CASPRGARFSYNEQFF.